The rows below give T cell receptor beta chains drawn from one sample of a study of blood T cell repertoires in COVID-19. Sequenced by immunoSEQ multiplex PCR; TCRdb stores in-frame clones only, minus some. The sample yields about 220,000 clones, around 83% seen once. The sequencing input was peripheral blood. Receptors originate from a middle-aged man who had recovered from COVID-19. Both conserved end residues are part of each CDR3. A D gene is named only where the DNA matches it firmly. Expanded clones get a size class; other rows say once, few or many, or leave the size out.

CASSQGNEKLFF	TGTGCCAGCAGCCAGGGGAATGAAAAACTGTTTTTT	.	12	.	TRBJ1-4	TRBV9
CASSTGTSVSEQFF	TGTGCCAGCAGTACCGGGACTAGCGTCTCGGAGCAGTTCTTC	TRBD2	14	few	TRBJ2-1	TRBV6-5
CASSLDRADTEAFF	TGTGCCAGCAGCTTGGACAGGGCTGACACTGAAGCTTTCTTT	TRBD1	14	.	TRBJ1-1	TRBV11-2
CASSPSWNRVNGNTIYF	TGTGCCAGCAGCCCATCCTGGAACAGGGTTAATGGAAACACCATATATTTT	.	17	.	TRBJ1-3	TRBV5-6
CASSSFRGEGNTEAFF	TGTGCCAGTAGTAGCTTCAGGGGCGAGGGTAACACTGAAGCTTTCTTT	.	16	.	TRBJ1-1	TRBV19
CASNVGAHNEQFF	TGTGCCAGCAACGTTGGGGCGCACAATGAGCAGTTCTTC	.	13	once	TRBJ2-1	TRBV7-9
CASIQIANTGELFF	TGTGCCAGCATACAGATAGCGAACACCGGGGAGCTGTTTTTT	.	14	.	TRBJ2-2	TRBV2
CASSPGTAFSYEQYF	TGTGCCAGCAGCCCGGGGACAGCTTTCTCCTACGAGCAGTACTTC	TRBD1	15	.	TRBJ2-7	TRBV7-2
CASSYRGSQPQHF	TGTGCCAGCAGCTACAGGGGAAGTCAGCCCCAGCATTTT	TRBD1	13	.	TRBJ1-5	TRBV11-2
CASSDQGENYGYTF	TGTGCCAGCAGTGACCAGGGCGAAAACTATGGCTACACCTTC	.	14	.	TRBJ1-2	TRBV6-4
CASSLVAGDGYTF	TGTGCCAGCAGCTTGGTAGCAGGGGATGGCTACACCTTC	.	13	.	TRBJ1-2	TRBV5-6
CSVEGQGVHEQFF	TGCAGCGTTGAGGGACAGGGGGTCCATGAGCAGTTCTTC	TRBD1	13	many	TRBJ2-1	TRBV29-1
CAWSRGTGVREQYF	TGTGCCTGGAGTCGAGGGACAGGGGTCCGGGAGCAGTACTTC	TRBD1	14	.	TRBJ2-7	TRBV30
CASSLVAYEQYF	TGTGCCAGCAGCTTAGTCGCGTACGAGCAGTACTTC	.	12	few	TRBJ2-7	TRBV7-2
CASSPDRNYGYTF	TGTGCCAGCAGCCCAGACAGAAACTATGGCTACACCTTC	.	13	.	TRBJ1-2	TRBV5-5
CASSSRDLGLYEQYF	TGTGCCAGCAGCTCAAGGGACTTAGGGCTTTACGAGCAGTACTTC	.	15	.	TRBJ2-7	TRBV9
CASRGRTGNYGYTF	TGTGCCAGCAGGGGTCGGACAGGGAACTATGGCTACACCTTC	TRBD1	14	.	TRBJ1-2	TRBV2
CASSQGPGLAVTDTQYF	TGCGCCAGCAGCCAAGGGCCGGGACTAGCGGTAACAGATACGCAGTATTTT	TRBD2	17	.	TRBJ2-3	TRBV4-3